Shown below are 8 T cell receptor beta chains from a single sample sequenced in a study of early T cells in non-severe SARS-CoV-2 infection. TCRdb redid the calling of the 5' RACE reads with MiXCR, one entry per CDR3 protein. This repertoire shows 45,000 to 55,000 distinct CDR3 sequences, over 7.5% found once; its top ten account for roughly 8%. Sequenced input: whole blood. The source is an adult who was a healthcare worker with PCR-confirmed SARS-CoV-2 infection or an uninfected control (not recorded which).

This clonotype was seen only a few times. The J gene is TRBJ1-1, the V gene TRBV6-5; 9 nucleotides match TRBD1. Losses at the gene ends were 6 bases for V and 3 bases for J; bases not matched to a gene: 5. Germline V gives CDR1 MNHEY, CDR2 SVGAGI. This CDR3 region has 14 residues. DNA for the CDR3: TGTGCCAGCAGCTGGGACAGGGTTCACACTGAAGCTTTCTTT. Translation: CASSWDRVHTEAFF.

V and J are TRBV5-6 and TRBJ2-3; possibly TRBD2 for D (5 bases). The CDR3 sequence is 15 residues long. Germline V lookup: CDR1 SGHDT, CDR2 YYEEEE. The germline V and J ends were trimmed by 8 bases and 1 base, with 17 bases remaining between them. CDR3 sequence reads: CARNLTWGGTDTQYF. CDR3 in DNA: TGTGCCAGGAATCTGACTTGGGGAGGCACAGATACGCAGTATTTT. Together with reference TRBV5-6 and TRBJ2-3, the CDR3 gives the full variable domain: DAGVTQSPTHLIKTRGQQVTLRCSPKSGHDTVSWYQQALGQGPQFIFQYYEEEERQRGNFPDRFSGHQFPNYSSELNVNALLLGDSALYLCARNLTWGGTDTQYFGPGTRLTVL.

This clonotype was counted between two and nine times. This chain connects TRBV7-9 to TRBJ1-1; TRBD1 agrees at 7 bases. Losses at the gene ends were 5 bases for V and 3 bases for J; bases not matched to a gene: 3. This CDR3 spans 13 amino acids. Germline V gene data show CDR1 as SEHNR and CDR2 as FQNEAQ (reference sequence). DNA for the CDR3: TGTGCCAGCAGCGTGGGACAGCACACTGAAGCTTTCTTT. Its protein product is CASSVGQHTEAFF.

This rearrangement joins TRBV29-1 to TRBJ1-1, with a tentative D call TRBD1 (5 bases). V lost 3 bases to trimming and J lost 3 bases, with 11 bases between them. Per the germline V gene, CDR1 is SQVTM and CDR2 is ANQGSEA. The CDR3 runs to 13 residues. In nucleotides, the CDR3 is TGCAGCGTTGAGACAGTCGCAGACACTGAAGCTTTCTTT. Translation: CSVETVADTEAFF.

Details on this clonotype: The junction shows a germline mismatch at one end, possibly a read error. The chain is built from TRBV27 and TRBJ2-4; D not resolved. Germline-derived CDR1 and CDR2 are MNHEY and SMNVEV (reference sequence). CDR3 size: 14 residues. In DNA form, the CDR3 reads TGTGGCAGCAGTTTGGGCCTAGCCAAAAACATTCAGTACTTC. Its protein is CGSSLGLAKNIQYF.

This chain connects TRBV19 to TRBJ1-1; D is undetermined. In germline, CDR1 is LNHDA, CDR2 SQIVND (reference sequence). Trimming removed 9 bases at V and 4 bases at J, with 12 bases between. The CDR3 is 12 residues long. This chain's CDR3 is CASRRESTEAFF. In nucleotides, the CDR3 is TGTGCCAGCAGAAGGGAGAGCACTGAAGCTTTCTTT.

The rearrangement joins TRBV6-1 to TRBJ2-7; the D is unclear. The CDR3 is made up of 9 amino acids. Germline loops: CDR1 MNHNS, CDR2 SASEGT. Trimming removed 5 bases from V and 9 bases from J, with 5 bases in between. For the CDR3, the DNA is TGTGCCAGCAGTACCCGGCAGTACTTC. Translated, it gives CASSTRQYF.

This clonotype turned up a few times. The CDR3: CAITPGLANTDTQYF. CDR3 nucleotide sequence: TGTGCCATCACTCCGGGACTAGCCAACACAGATACGCAGTATTTT. This rearrangement joins TRBV10-3 to TRBJ2-3; TRBD2 matches at 9 bases. J lost 2 bases, V lost 7 bases, and 7 bases had no gene match. Germline V gives CDR1 ENHRY, CDR2 SYGVKD. The CDR3 is 15 amino acids.